These T cell receptor beta chains were read from a single sample in a study of post-analysis software for immune sequencing data. TCRdb reprocessed the PCR reads with MiXCR, giving one entry per CDR3 protein. The sample shows fewer than 600,000 distinct CDR3 sequences, roughly 45% of them seen only once. Sequencing used blood. All receptors derive from a girl aged 10 to 17 with multiple sclerosis. Both conserved end residues are part of each CDR3. A D gene is named only where the DNA matches it firmly. The listing skips clone size in some rows; elsewhere it reads once, few, many or a size class.

size	V	D	J	CDR3	DNA
few	TRBV12-3/TRBV12-4	-	TRBJ1-5	CASSLGREHQPQHF	TGTGCCAGCAGTTTAGGCAGGGAACATCAGCCCCAGCATTTT
few	TRBV2	TRBD2	TRBJ2-5	CASSVAGAKETQYF	TGTGCCAGCAGTGTAGCGGGAGCAAAAGAGACCCAGTACTTC
few	TRBV12-3/TRBV12-4	-	TRBJ2-7	CASSSADRIYEQYF	TGTGCCAGCAGCTCCGCCGACAGAATCTACGAGCAGTACTTC
-	TRBV12-3/TRBV12-4	-	TRBJ2-7	CASSFTVGNEQYF	TGTGCCAGCAGTTTTACGGTAGGCAACGAGCAGTACTTC
-	TRBV7-2	TRBD2	TRBJ2-7	CASSLHKRTSAYEQYF	TGTGCCAGCAGCTTACACAAAAGGACTAGCGCGTACGAGCAGTACTTC
-	TRBV4-2	-	TRBJ1-2	CASSQGDPGRGGYTF	TGTGCCAGCAGCCAAGGGGACCCGGGGAGGGGTGGTTACACCTTC
-	TRBV3-1	-	TRBJ2-1	CASSPVIESRSNEQFF	TGTGCCAGCAGCCCAGTCATCGAGTCCAGGAGTAATGAGCAGTTCTTC
-	TRBV27	-	TRBJ2-4	CASSLSVPKGFKNIQYF	TGTGCCAGCAGTTTATCAGTTCCAAAGGGATTCAAAAACATTCAGTACTTC
few	TRBV2	-	TRBJ2-7	CASSEATYEQYF	TGTGCCAGCAGTGAAGCTACCTACGAGCAGTACTTC
-	TRBV3-1	-	TRBJ1-5	CASSQGQGSPQHF	TGTGCCAGCAGCCAAGGACAAGGGTCGCCCCAGCATTTT
few	TRBV29-1	TRBD1	TRBJ2-1	CSGQGAYNEQFF	TGCAGCGGCCAGGGGGCCTACAATGAGCAGTTCTTC
once	TRBV20-1	TRBD1	TRBJ2-3	CSARDGDRDGDTQYF	TGCAGTGCTAGAGATGGGGACAGGGACGGAGATACGCAGTATTTT
few	TRBV5-1	-	TRBJ2-5	CASSANQETQYF	TGCGCCAGCAGCGCGAACCAAGAGACCCAGTACTTC
-	TRBV7-9	-	TRBJ1-2	CASSQDTALYGYTF	TGTGCCAGCAGCCAGGACACGGCGCTATATGGCTACACCTTC
-	TRBV24-1	TRBD2	TRBJ2-1	CATSDSPPGLAGVYEQFF	TGTGCCACCAGTGATTCACCTCCGGGACTAGCGGGAGTCTATGAGCAGTTCTTC
few	TRBV20-1	TRBD1	TRBJ1-4	CSARAIPQGASEKLFF	TGCAGTGCTAGAGCCATCCCTCAGGGGGCAAGTGAAAAACTGTTTTTT
-	TRBV2	-	TRBJ2-5	CASSGAGEQYF	TGTGCCAGCAGTGGTGCTGGGGAGCAGTACTTC
-	TRBV6-1	TRBD1	TRBJ2-1	CASLLTGGLNEQFF	TGTGCCAGCCTACTTACAGGGGGTTTGAATGAGCAGTTCTTC
-	TRBV25-1	TRBD1	TRBJ2-1	CASSEAGQASGNEQFF	TGTGCCAGCAGTGAAGCGGGACAGGCCTCGGGCAATGAGCAGTTCTTC
-	TRBV6-2/TRBV6-3	-	TRBJ2-7	CASSYGINWRRSSYEQYF	TGTGCCAGCAGTTACGGGATAAATTGGAGGAGAAGCTCCTACGAGCAGTACTTC
-	TRBV20-1	-	TRBJ2-7	CSANRGQTYEQYF	TGCAGTGCTAACCGCGGGCAGACCTACGAGCAGTACTTC
-	TRBV12-3/TRBV12-4	TRBD2	TRBJ2-7	CASSPRTSLEQYF	TGTGCCAGCAGTCCCAGGACTAGCTTAGAGCAGTACTTC
-	TRBV4-2	TRBD2	TRBJ2-1	CASSQDRDYLYNEQFF	TGTGCCAGCAGCCAAGATAGGGACTACCTCTACAATGAGCAGTTCTTC
few	TRBV7-8	TRBD1	TRBJ2-3	CASSASTTGSDTQYF	TGTGCCAGCAGCGCGAGTACGACAGGGTCAGATACGCAGTATTTT
-	TRBV20-1	-	TRBJ2-1	CSAGGRRLSGSYNEQFF	TGCAGTGCTGGGGGAAGACGACTAAGCGGTTCCTACAATGAGCAGTTCTTC
few	TRBV5-1	TRBD1	TRBJ2-5	CASSLATGGVETQYF	TGCGCCAGCAGCTTGGCAACAGGGGGCGTGGAGACCCAGTACTTC
few	TRBV6-5	TRBD1	TRBJ2-1	CASSSSLRDRGHSEQFF	TGTGCCAGCAGTTCTTCACTCCGGGACAGGGGGCATAGTGAGCAGTTCTTC
-	TRBV7-9	TRBD1	TRBJ2-6	CASSHGTGGSGANVLTF	TGTGCCAGCAGCCATGGGACAGGGGGCTCCGGGGCCAACGTCCTGACTTTC
-	TRBV10-3	-	TRBJ2-5	CAIRNFPPGTQYF	TGTGCCATCCGCAACTTCCCGCCAGGGACCCAGTACTTC
-	TRBV28	-	TRBJ1-2	CAGRGFNYGYTF	TGTGCCGGCCGGGGGTTTAACTATGGCTACACCTTC
-	TRBV19	TRBD2	TRBJ2-1	CASSIQLAGGHNEQFF	TGTGCCAGTAGTATACAGCTAGCGGGAGGGCACAATGAGCAGTTCTTC
few	TRBV4-1	TRBD2	TRBJ2-5	CASSQDNEGLAGQETQYF	TGCGCCAGCAGCCAAGATAATGAGGGACTAGCGGGACAGGAGACCCAGTACTTC
few	TRBV29-1	TRBD2	TRBJ2-7	CSLTGTSIEQYF	TGTAGCCTCACCGGGACTAGCATCGAGCAGTACTTC
few	TRBV18	-	TRBJ2-7	CASSPLGSPSSYEQYF	TGTGCCAGCTCACCCTTGGGATCGCCGAGCTCCTACGAGCAGTACTTC
-	TRBV7-9	TRBD1	TRBJ1-5	CARDRTGPPHSNQPQHF	TGTGCCAGGGACCGGACAGGCCCCCCACATAGCAATCAGCCCCAGCATTTT